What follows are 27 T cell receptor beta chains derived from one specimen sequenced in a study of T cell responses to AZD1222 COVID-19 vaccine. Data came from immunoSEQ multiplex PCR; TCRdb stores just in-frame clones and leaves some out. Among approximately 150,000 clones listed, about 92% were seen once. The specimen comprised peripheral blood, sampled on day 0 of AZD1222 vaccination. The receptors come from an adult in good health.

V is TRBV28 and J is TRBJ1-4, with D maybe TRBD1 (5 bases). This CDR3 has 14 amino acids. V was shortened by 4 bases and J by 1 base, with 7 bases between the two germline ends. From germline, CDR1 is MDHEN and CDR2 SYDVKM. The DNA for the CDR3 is TGTGCCAGCAGTTCGGGGGGAACTAATGAAAAACTGTTTTTT. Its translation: CASSSGGTNEKLFF.

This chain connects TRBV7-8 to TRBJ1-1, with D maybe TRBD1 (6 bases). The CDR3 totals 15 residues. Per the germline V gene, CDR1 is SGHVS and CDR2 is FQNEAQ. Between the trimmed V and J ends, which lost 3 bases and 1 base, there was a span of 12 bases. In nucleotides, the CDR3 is TGTGCCAGCAGCTTTAGAGAGGGGGAGAACACTGAAGCTTTCTTT. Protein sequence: CASSFREGENTEAFF.

The CDR3 DNA sequence: TGTGCCAGCAGCTTAGTTGGGGACAGGCCCTACGAGCAGTACTTC. It yields the protein CASSLVGDRPYEQYF. The V call is TRBV7-6, the J call TRBJ2-7; 8 nucleotides align to TRBD1. V shed 1 base and J 2 bases; nucleotides not matched to a gene: 4. CDR1 is SGHVS, CDR2 FNYEAQ, per germline. This CDR3 region has 15 residues.

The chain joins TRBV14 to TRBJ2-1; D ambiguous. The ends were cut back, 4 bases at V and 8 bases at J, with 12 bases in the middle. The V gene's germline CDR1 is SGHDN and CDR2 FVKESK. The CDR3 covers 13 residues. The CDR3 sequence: CASSPRLGYEQFF. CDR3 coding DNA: TGTGCCAGCAGCCCGAGACTCGGCTATGAGCAGTTCTTC.

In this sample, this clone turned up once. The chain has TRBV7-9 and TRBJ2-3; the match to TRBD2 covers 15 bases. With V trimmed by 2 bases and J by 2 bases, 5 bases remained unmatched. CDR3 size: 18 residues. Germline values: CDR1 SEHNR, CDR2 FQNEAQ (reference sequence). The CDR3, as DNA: TGTGCCAGCAGCTTATCCCGGACTAGCGGGGGGGCCACAGATACGCAGTATTTT. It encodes CASSLSRTSGGATDTQYF.

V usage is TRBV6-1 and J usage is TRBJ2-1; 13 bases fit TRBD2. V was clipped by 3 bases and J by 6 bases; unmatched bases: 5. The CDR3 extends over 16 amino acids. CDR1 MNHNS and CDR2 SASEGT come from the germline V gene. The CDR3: CASSERRTSGGNEQFF. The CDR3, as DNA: TGTGCCAGCAGTGAGCGGCGGACTAGCGGGGGCAATGAGCAGTTCTTC.

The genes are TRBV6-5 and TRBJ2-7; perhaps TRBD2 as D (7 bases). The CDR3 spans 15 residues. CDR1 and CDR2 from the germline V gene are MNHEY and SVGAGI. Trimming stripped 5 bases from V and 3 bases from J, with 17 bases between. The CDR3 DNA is TGTGCCAGCAGTAGGGGATGGGGGGGCCACTACGAGCAGTACTTC. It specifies CASSRGWGGHYEQYF.

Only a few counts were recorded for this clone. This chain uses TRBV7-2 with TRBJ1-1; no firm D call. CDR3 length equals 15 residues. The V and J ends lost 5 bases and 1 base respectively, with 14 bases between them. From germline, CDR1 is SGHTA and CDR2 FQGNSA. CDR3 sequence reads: CASSQVSRQNTEAFF. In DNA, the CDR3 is TGTGCCAGCAGCCAGGTGTCCCGGCAGAACACTGAAGCTTTCTTT.

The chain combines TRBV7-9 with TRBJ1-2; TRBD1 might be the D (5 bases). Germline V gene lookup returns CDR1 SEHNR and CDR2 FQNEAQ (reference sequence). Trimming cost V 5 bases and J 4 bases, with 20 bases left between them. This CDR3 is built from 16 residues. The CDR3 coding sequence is TGTGCCAGCAGCGGGTCAAGGGGCTCTCCCTCCTATGGCTACACCTTC. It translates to CASSGSRGSPSYGYTF.

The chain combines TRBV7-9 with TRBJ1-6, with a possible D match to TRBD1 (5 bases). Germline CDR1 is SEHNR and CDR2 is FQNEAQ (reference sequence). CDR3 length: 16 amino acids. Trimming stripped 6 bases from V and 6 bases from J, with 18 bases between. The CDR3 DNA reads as TGTGCCAGCAGGCCTAACGGCGGGGGGACTAATTCACCCCTCCACTTT. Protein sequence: CASRPNGGGTNSPLHF.

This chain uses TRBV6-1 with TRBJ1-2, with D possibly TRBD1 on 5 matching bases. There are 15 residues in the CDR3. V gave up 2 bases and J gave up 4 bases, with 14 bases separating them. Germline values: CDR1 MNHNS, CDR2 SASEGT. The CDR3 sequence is CASSESRTGFYGYTF. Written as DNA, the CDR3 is TGTGCCAGCAGTGAATCCCGCACAGGTTTCTATGGCTACACCTTC.

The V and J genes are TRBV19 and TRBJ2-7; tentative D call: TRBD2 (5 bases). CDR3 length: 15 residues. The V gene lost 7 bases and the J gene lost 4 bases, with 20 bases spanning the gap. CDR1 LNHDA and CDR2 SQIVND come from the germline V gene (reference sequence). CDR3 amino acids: CASTLRRTEAYEQYF. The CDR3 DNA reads TGTGCCAGTACGCTGCGAAGGACGGAGGCATACGAGCAGTACTTC. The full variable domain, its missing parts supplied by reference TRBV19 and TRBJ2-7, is DGGITQSPKYLFRKEGQNVTLSCEQNLNHDAMYWYRQDPGQGLRLIYYSQIVNDFQKGDIAEGYSVSREKKESFPLTVTSAQKNPTAFYLCASTLRRTEAYEQYFGPGTRLTVT.

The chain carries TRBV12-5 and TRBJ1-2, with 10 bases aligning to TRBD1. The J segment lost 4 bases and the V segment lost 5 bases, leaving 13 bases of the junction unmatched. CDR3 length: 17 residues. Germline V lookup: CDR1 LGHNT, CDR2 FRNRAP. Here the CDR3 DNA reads TGTGCTAGTGGTATTCCGGGACAGGGGAAAATTGGCTATGGCTACACCTTC. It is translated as CASGIPGQGKIGYGYTF.

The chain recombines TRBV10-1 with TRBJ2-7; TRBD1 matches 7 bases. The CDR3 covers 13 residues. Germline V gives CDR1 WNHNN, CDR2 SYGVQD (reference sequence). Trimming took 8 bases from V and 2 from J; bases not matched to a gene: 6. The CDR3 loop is CASDRDRPYEQYF. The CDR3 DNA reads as TGCGCCAGCGACCGGGACAGACCCTACGAGCAGTACTTC.

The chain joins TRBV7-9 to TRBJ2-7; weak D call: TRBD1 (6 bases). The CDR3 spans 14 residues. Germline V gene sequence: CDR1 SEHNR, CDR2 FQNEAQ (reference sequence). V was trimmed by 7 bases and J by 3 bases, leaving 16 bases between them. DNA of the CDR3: TGTGCCAGCACCAAGGGACAACTAAACTACGAGCAGTACTTC. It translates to CASTKGQLNYEQYF.

The CDR3 reads CASSSDRGSNSPLHF. Written as DNA, the CDR3 is TGTGCCAGCAGCTCCGACAGGGGGTCTAATTCACCCCTCCACTTT. The rearrangement links TRBV7-8 to TRBJ1-6; 9 nucleotides align to TRBD1. Looked up from germline, CDR1 is SGHVS and CDR2 is FQNEAQ. V was clipped by 4 bases and J by 6 bases; unmatched bases: 4. The CDR3 covers 15 residues.

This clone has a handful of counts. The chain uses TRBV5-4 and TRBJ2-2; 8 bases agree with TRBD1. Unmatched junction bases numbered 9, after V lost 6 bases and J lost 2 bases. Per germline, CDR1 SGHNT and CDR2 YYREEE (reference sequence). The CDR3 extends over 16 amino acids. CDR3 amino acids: CASMRQGNYNTGELFF. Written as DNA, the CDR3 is TGTGCCAGCATGCGACAGGGGAACTATAACACCGGGGAGCTGTTTTTT.

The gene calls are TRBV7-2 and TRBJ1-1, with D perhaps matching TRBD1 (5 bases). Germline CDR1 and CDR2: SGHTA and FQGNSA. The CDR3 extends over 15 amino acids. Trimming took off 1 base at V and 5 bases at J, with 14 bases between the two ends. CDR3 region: CASSLVPLGQTEAFF. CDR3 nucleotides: TGTGCCAGCAGCTTAGTCCCTTTGGGGCAGACTGAAGCTTTCTTT. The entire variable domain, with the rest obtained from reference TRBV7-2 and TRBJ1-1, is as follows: GAGVSQSPSNKVTEKGKDVELRCDPISGHTALYWYRQSLGQGLEFLIYFQGNSAPDKSGLPSDRFSAERTGGSVSTLTIQRTQQEDSAVYLCASSLVPLGQTEAFFGQGTRLTVV.

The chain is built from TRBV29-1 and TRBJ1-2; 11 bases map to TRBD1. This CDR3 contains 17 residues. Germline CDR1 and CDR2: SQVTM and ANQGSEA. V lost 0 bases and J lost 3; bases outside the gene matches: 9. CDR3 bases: TGCAGCGTTGAAGATCAGGGTGGACAGGGGGCCGACTATGGCTACACCTTC. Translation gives CSVEDQGGQGADYGYTF.

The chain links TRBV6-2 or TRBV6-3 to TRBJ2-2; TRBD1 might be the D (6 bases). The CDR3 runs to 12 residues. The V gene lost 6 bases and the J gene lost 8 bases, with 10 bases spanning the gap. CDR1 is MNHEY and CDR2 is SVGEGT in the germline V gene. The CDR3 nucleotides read TGTGCCAGCAGCCGGGGACAAGGGGAGCTGTTTTTT. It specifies CASSRGQGELFF.

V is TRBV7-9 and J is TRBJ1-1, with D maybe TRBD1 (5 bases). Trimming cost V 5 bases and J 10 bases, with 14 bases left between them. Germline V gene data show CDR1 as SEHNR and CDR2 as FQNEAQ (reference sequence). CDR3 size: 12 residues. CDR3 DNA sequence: TGTGCCAGCAGCGCTAGCGAGGGGCGAGCTTTCTTT. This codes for CASSASEGRAFF.

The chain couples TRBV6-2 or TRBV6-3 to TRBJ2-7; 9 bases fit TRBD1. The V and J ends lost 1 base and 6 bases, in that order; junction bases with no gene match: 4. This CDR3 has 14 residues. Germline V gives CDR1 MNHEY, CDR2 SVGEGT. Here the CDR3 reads CASSYWGQGSEQYF. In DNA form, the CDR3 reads TGTGCCAGCAGTTACTGGGGACAGGGTTCCGAGCAGTACTTC.

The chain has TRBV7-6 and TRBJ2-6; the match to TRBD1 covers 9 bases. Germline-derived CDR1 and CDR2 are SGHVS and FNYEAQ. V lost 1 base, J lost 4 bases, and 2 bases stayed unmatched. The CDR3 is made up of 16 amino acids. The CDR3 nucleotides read TGTGCCAGCAGCTTAGTACAGGGGGCCGGGGCCAACGTCCTGACTTTC. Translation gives CASSLVQGAGANVLTF. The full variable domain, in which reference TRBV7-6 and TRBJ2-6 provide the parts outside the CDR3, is GAGVSQSPRYKVTKRGQDVALRCDPISGHVSLYWYRQALGQGPEFLTYFNYEAQQDKSGLPNDRFSAERPEGSISTLTIQRTEQRDSAMYRCASSLVQGAGANVLTFGAGSRLTVL.

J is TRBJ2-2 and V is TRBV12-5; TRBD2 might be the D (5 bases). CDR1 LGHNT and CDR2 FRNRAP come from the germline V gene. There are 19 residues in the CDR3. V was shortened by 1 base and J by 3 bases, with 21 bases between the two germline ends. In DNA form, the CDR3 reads TGTGCTAGTGGTTTGGGCCCCTCTGGGAGCAAAGTTTACACCGGGGAGCTGTTTTTT. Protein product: CASGLGPSGSKVYTGELFF.

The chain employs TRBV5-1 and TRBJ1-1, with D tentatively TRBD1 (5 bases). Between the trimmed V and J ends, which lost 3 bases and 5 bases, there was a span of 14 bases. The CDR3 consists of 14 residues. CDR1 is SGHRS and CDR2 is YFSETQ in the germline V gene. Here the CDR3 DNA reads TGCGCCAGCAGCTGGGACGGATGGGAAACTGAAGCTTTCTTT. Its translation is CASSWDGWETEAFF.

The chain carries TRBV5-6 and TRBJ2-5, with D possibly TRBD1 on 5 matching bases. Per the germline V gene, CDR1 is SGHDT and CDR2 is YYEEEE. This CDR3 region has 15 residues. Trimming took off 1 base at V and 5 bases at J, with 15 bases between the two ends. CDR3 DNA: TGTGCCAGCAGCTTGAGGCCCAGGGCAGGGGAGACCCAGTACTTC. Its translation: CASSLRPRAGETQYF.

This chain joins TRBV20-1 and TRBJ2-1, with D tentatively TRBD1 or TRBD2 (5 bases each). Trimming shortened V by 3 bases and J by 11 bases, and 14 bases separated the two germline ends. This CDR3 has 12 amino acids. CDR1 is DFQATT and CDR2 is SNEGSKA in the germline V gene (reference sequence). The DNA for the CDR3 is TGCAGTGCTAGTAGGGCCGGGGCCCAGCAGTTCTTC. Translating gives CSASRAGAQQFF.